The 26 T cell receptor beta chains listed next were all sequenced from one sample in a study of blood T cell repertoires in COVID-19. Using immunoSEQ multiplex PCR, the repertoire was profiled, and TCRdb retains in-frame clones only, with some absent. The sample lists 150,000 to 200,000 clones, approximately 86% occurring once. The material sequenced was PBMCs or T cells enriched from blood (not recorded which). Every receptor here comes from a woman aged 55-75 years with acute COVID-19.

V usage is TRBV5-1 and J usage is TRBJ2-1; the match to TRBD2 covers 10 bases. The CDR3 covers 17 residues. Looked up from germline, CDR1 is SGHRS and CDR2 is YFSETQ. V shed 3 bases, J shed 3 bases, and the junction held 9 bases outside the gene matches. The CDR3 reads CASSSRRRLAGYNEQFF. The CDR3 DNA reads TGCGCCAGCAGCTCCCGCCGAAGACTAGCGGGCTACAATGAGCAGTTCTTC.

The rearrangement joins TRBV11-2 to TRBJ2-2; D possibly corresponds to TRBD2 (6 bases). This CDR3 has 14 residues. The germline V and J ends were trimmed by 11 bases and 6 bases, with 19 bases remaining between them. Germline V gene lookup returns CDR1 SGHAT and CDR2 FQNNGV. For the CDR3, the DNA is TGTGCCGTAACCCCCCCAGGAGGGTCCGGGGAGCTGTTTTTT. Protein: CAVTPPGGSGELFF.

The chain employs TRBV19 and TRBJ1-2, with TRBD1 identical over 9 bases. With 5 bases clipped from V and 7 bases from J, the junction kept 14 bases outside the gene matches. The germline V gene has CDR1 LNHDA and CDR2 SQIVND (reference sequence). The CDR3 runs 16 residues. CDR3 amino acids: CASSPSGRTGDFGYTF. The CDR3 region has the DNA TGTGCCAGTAGTCCCAGTGGAAGGACAGGGGACTTTGGCTACACCTTC.

The chain recombines TRBV3-1 (or the pseudogene TRBV3-2) with TRBJ2-1; 9 nucleotides line up with TRBD2. The CDR3 consists of 15 residues. The V and J ends lost 4 bases and 7 bases, in that order; junction bases with no gene match: 8. Germline lookup yields CDR1 LGHDT and CDR2 YNNKEL (reference sequence). The CDR3 bases are TGTGCCAGCAGCCCGAATAGCGGGGGTGGGAATGAGCAGTTCTTC. It codes for CASSPNSGGGNEQFF.

This clone showed up just a few times. The V and J genes are TRBV7-9 and TRBJ1-2; D not resolved. Germline V gene sequence: CDR1 SEHNR, CDR2 FQNEAQ (reference sequence). The V gene lost 1 base and the J gene lost 2 bases, with 8 bases spanning the gap. This CDR3 has 14 residues. DNA for the CDR3: TGTGCCAGCAGCTTAGTCATCAGAAACTATGGCTACACCTTC. Protein sequence: CASSLVIRNYGYTF. The whole variable domain, remainder taken from reference TRBV7-9 and TRBJ1-2, is DTGVSQNPRHKITKRGQNVTFRCDPISEHNRLYWYRQTLGQGPEFLTYFQNEAQLEKSRLLSDRFSAERPKGSFSTLEIQRTEQGDSAMYLCASSLVIRNYGYTFGSGTRLTVV.

This clone was detected once. The rearrangement links TRBV9 to TRBJ2-2; weak D call: TRBD2 (6 bases). CDR1 is SGDLS and CDR2 is YYNGEE in the germline V gene. This CDR3 has 15 amino acids. The ends were cut back, 8 bases at V and 2 bases at J, with 16 bases in the middle. CDR3 sequence: CASRAGNLNTGELFF. The DNA of the CDR3 is TGTGCCAGTCGTGCGGGGAATTTAAACACCGGGGAGCTGTTTTTT. Together with reference TRBV9 and TRBJ2-2, the CDR3 gives the full variable domain: DSGVTQTPKHLITATGQRVTLRCSPRSGDLSVYWYQQSLDQGLQFLIQYYNGEERAKGNILERFSAQQFPDLHSELNLSSLELGDSALYFCASRAGNLNTGELFFGEGSRLTVL.

The rearrangement links TRBV11-3 to TRBJ2-3; D perhaps matches TRBD2 (6 bases). There are 16 residues in the CDR3. CDR1 and CDR2 (germline): SGHNT, YENEEA. The V and J ends lost 3 bases and 4 bases respectively, with 17 bases between them. CDR3 DNA: TGTGCCAGCAGCTTGGGGACGGGAGAGGTGGCAGATACGCAGTATTTT. It encodes CASSLGTGEVADTQYF.

The rearrangement joins TRBV5-6 to TRBJ1-6, with TRBD1 identical over 9 bases. The germline CDR1 and CDR2 sequences are SGHDT and YYEEEE. The V and J ends lost 2 bases and 7 bases, in that order; junction bases with no gene match: 1. This CDR3 is 14 amino acids long. CDR3 sequence: CASSFDRGNSPLHF. The CDR3 DNA follows: TGTGCCAGCAGCTTTGACAGGGGGAATTCACCCCTCCACTTT.

The chain recombines TRBV4-3 with TRBJ1-2, with 8 bases lining up with TRBD1. The ends lost 1 base at V and 1 base at J; junction bases unmatched: 2. CDR1 and CDR2 from the germline V gene are LGHNA and YSLEER. This CDR3 region has 15 residues. CDR3 region: CASSQGTGSNYGYTF. The CDR3 DNA sequence: TGCGCCAGCAGCCAAGGGACAGGGAGTAACTATGGCTACACCTTC.

V is TRBV19 and J is TRBJ1-2; TRBD1 is a possible D gene (5 bases). CDR1 LNHDA and CDR2 SQIVND come from the germline V gene (reference sequence). This CDR3 is 14 amino acids long. Trimming left V 3 bases short and J 8 bases short, with 16 bases between. This chain's CDR3 is CASSIGREVGGYTF. CDR3 nucleotides: TGTGCCAGTAGTATTGGCAGGGAGGTAGGGGGCTACACCTTC.

The V gene is TRBV29-1, the J gene TRBJ2-7, with unresolved D. Between the trimmed V and J ends, which lost 1 base and 1 base, there was a span of 8 bases. Germline V gene sequence: CDR1 SQVTM, CDR2 ANQGSEA. This CDR3 has 13 residues. The CDR3 sequence is CSVEGLDSYEQYF. For the CDR3, the DNA is TGCAGCGTTGAAGGGTTAGATTCCTACGAGCAGTACTTC.

The V call is TRBV5-5, the J call TRBJ1-1; 9 nucleotides align to TRBD1. Germline loops: CDR1 SGHKS, CDR2 YYEKEE (reference sequence). With 5 bases clipped from V and 2 bases from J, the junction kept 7 bases outside the gene matches. The length of the CDR3 is 15 residues. The CDR3 spells CASSKMTGGNTEAFF. The DNA for the CDR3 is TGTGCCAGCAGTAAAATGACAGGGGGAAACACTGAAGCTTTCTTT.

The chain carries TRBV28 and TRBJ1-2; 9 bases are a match to TRBD1. J lost 0 bases, V lost 3 bases, and 17 bases had no gene match. Germline values: CDR1 MDHEN, CDR2 SYDVKM. The CDR3 totals 20 residues. This chain's CDR3 is CASSFKLGTGLGTPNYGYTF. The CDR3 region has the DNA TGTGCCAGCAGTTTTAAACTAGGGACAGGGCTGGGGACCCCTAACTATGGCTACACCTTC.

The chain is built from TRBV28 and TRBJ2-7, with 8 bases fitting TRBD2. Unmatched junction bases numbered 6, after V lost 5 bases and J lost 0 bases. The CDR3 contains 15 residues. Per germline, CDR1 MDHEN and CDR2 SYDVKM. CDR3 DNA: TGTGCCAGCAGTCGTAGCGGGGCCCACTCCTACGAGCAGTACGTC. Translating it yields CASSRSGAHSYEQYV.

V gene TRBV19 combines with J gene TRBJ2-7; possible D gene TRBD1, 6 bases. The CDR3 has 13 amino acids. Looked up from germline, CDR1 is LNHDA and CDR2 is SQIVND (reference sequence). The V and J ends lost 6 bases and 0 bases respectively, with 9 bases between them. CDR3 in amino acids: CASSPGHSYEQYF. The CDR3 DNA is TGTGCCAGTAGCCCGGGACACTCCTACGAGCAGTACTTC.

CDR3 sequence: CASSPGETHSYEQYV. The CDR3 DNA follows: TGTGCCAGCAGCCCCGGGGAGACGCACTCCTACGAGCAGTACGTC. The chain joins TRBV7-7 to TRBJ2-7, with a tentative D call TRBD2 (5 bases). V lost 5 bases and J lost 0, with 14 bases in between. This CDR3 region has 15 residues. CDR1 SSHAT and CDR2 FNYEAQ come from the germline V gene (reference sequence).

The J gene is TRBJ2-3, the V gene TRBV2, with TRBD2 as a possible D gene (7 bases). The CDR3 covers 15 residues. Looked up from germline, CDR1 is SNHLY and CDR2 is FYNNEI. V lost 8 bases and J lost 2, with 17 bases in between. In nucleotides, the CDR3 is TGTGCCAGCGGGGGAGGGGGAGAAGACACAGATACGCAGTATTTT. Encoded protein: CASGGGGEDTDTQYF.

The chain has TRBV3-1 (or the pseudogene TRBV3-2) and TRBJ1-1; no definite D call. Germline V gives CDR1 LGHDT, CDR2 YNNKEL (reference sequence). Trimming shortened V by 0 bases and J by 3 bases, and 11 bases separated the two germline ends. CDR3 size: 15 residues. This CDR3 is CASSQDTTIYTEAFF. CDR3 DNA sequence: TGTGCCAGCAGCCAAGATACTACGATTTACACTGAAGCTTTCTTT.

The chain couples TRBV19 to TRBJ1-2, with a possible D match to TRBD1 (6 bases). Germline assignment: CDR1 LNHDA and CDR2 SQIVND (reference sequence). This CDR3 comprises 13 residues. V shed 5 bases and J shed 5 bases, with 12 bases lying between them. The CDR3 is CASSWTAPYGYTF. In DNA, the CDR3 is TGTGCCAGTAGTTGGACAGCTCCATATGGCTACACCTTC.

This chain connects TRBV6-5 to TRBJ2-7; D is possibly TRBD1 (6 bases). The ends were cut back, 8 bases at V and 2 bases at J, with 13 bases in the middle. This CDR3 comprises 13 residues. Germline V gene sequence: CDR1 MNHEY, CDR2 SVGAGI. The CDR3 region has the DNA TGTGCCAGCCACGAGGGGGTTACCTACGAGCAGTACGTC. This gives the protein CASHEGVTYEQYV.

V and J are TRBV5-1 and TRBJ2-5; 8 bases are shared with TRBD2. With V trimmed by 6 bases and J by 7 bases, 11 bases remained unmatched. CDR1 is SGHRS, CDR2 YFSETQ, per germline. The CDR3 has 14 residues. The chain's CDR3 is CASIPLRGARTQYF. The CDR3 DNA follows: TGCGCCAGCATACCGTTGCGGGGGGCTAGGACCCAGTACTTC.

Note on this clone: Other DNA sequences in this sample translate to the same CDR3. The chain carries TRBV27 and TRBJ1-1; D call uncertain. The V and J ends lost 2 bases and 0 bases respectively, with 7 bases between them. The germline gives CDR1 MNHEY, CDR2 SMNVEV (reference sequence). The CDR3 runs 14 residues. The CDR3 is CASSLGQVNTEAFF. In DNA form, the CDR3 reads TGTGCCAGCAGTTTAGGTCAGGTGAACACTGAAGCTTTCTTT.

The chain couples TRBV18 to TRBJ1-3, with D maybe TRBD1 (6 bases). CDR1 KGHSH and CDR2 LQKENI come from the germline V gene. CDR3 length equals 17 residues. V was trimmed by 2 bases and J by 0 bases, leaving 14 bases between them. This CDR3 is CASSPSLRGASGNTIYF. The CDR3 DNA sequence: TGTGCCAGCTCACCATCCTTACGGGGGGCCTCTGGAAACACCATATATTTT.

The chain carries TRBV5-1 and TRBJ2-2, with D perhaps TRBD1 (6 bases). The CDR3 covers 13 residues. Germline lookup yields CDR1 SGHRS and CDR2 YFSETQ. The V end lost 1 base, the J end lost 5 bases, and 6 bases lay between the germline ends. The CDR3 coding sequence is TGCGCCAGCAGCTTGACAGGGACCGGGGAGCTGTTTTTT. This translates into CASSLTGTGELFF.

This rearrangement joins TRBV6-5 to TRBJ2-5; TRBD2 aligns across 12 bases. The germline CDR1 and CDR2 sequences are MNHEY and SVGAGI. CDR3 size: 16 residues. V gave up 4 bases and J gave up 3 bases; unmatched junction bases: 6. The CDR3 protein is CASSFLAGGREETQYF. In DNA form, the CDR3 reads TGTGCCAGCAGTTTTCTAGCGGGGGGGCGAGAAGAGACCCAGTACTTC.

The rearrangement links TRBV28 to TRBJ1-2; 7 nucleotides agree with TRBD1. The CDR3 extends over 12 amino acids. Unmatched junction bases numbered 3, after V lost 4 bases and J lost 7 bases. Germline V gene sequence: CDR1 MDHEN, CDR2 SYDVKM. CDR3 loop: CASSSDRAGYTF. The CDR3 DNA reads as TGTGCCAGCAGTTCCGACAGGGCTGGCTACACCTTC.